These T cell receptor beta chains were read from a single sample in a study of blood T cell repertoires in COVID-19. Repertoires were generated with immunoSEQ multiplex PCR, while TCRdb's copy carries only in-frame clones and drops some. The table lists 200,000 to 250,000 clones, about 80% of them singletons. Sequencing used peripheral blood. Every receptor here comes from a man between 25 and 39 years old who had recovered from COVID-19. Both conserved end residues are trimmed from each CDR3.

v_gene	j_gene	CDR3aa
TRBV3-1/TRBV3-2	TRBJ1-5	ASSQSAGGQPQH
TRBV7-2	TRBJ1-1	ASSRGTVNTEAF
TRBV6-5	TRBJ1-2	ASSKGTAGNYGYT
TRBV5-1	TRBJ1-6	ASSRAGNNSPLH
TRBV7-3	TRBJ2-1	ASSPGQGFEQF
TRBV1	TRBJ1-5	TSSQNGQNNQPQH
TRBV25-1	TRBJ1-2	ASSERAGYGYT
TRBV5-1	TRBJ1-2	ASSFPDRAGRGGYT
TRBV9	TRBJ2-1	ASSPMDRVNEQF
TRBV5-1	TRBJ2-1	ASSLARGDEQF
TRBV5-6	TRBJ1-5	ASSLAGAGSIDQPQH
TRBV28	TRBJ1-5	ASSLGTSNQPQH
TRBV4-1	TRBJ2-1	ASSQEMGGGSSYNEQF
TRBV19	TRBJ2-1	ASSRGLAGGGEQF
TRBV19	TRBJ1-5	ASEKQGGNQPQH
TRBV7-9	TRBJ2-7	ASSLSGAGFSYEQY
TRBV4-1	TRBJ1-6	ASSQEGRGTGTSPLH
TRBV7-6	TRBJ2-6	ASSPKWTVVGSGANVLT
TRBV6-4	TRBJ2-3	AVQQSTDTQY
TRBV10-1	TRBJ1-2	ASSANRVFGGYT
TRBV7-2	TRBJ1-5	ASSFHGTENSNQPQH
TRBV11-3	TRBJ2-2	ASSVGQSNTGELF
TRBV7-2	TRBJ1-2	ASSTRQGGYT
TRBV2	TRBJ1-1	ASSEARGGSEAF
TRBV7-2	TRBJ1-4	ASRQGPSNEKLF